This TCR beta chain was sequenced in a study of cytomegalovirus exposure and HLA in healthy donors. On this clone itself: Its target is unknown.

With 60 Vbeta and 13 Jbeta primers, the PCR was carried out. Using immunoSEQ multiplex PCR, the repertoire was profiled, and TCRdb retains in-frame clones only, with some absent. Of 45,000 to 55,000 clones listed, around 81% were seen once; the top ten hold around 8.1%. Study-level findings and limits: The study flagged approximately 180 TCR beta chains as cytomegalovirus-associated.

The CDR3 runs 15 residues. Germline loops: CDR1 SQVTM, CDR2 ANQGSEA. After removal of 4 bases from V and 5 bases from J, the junction contained 8 bases not matched to a gene. Input material: PBMCs. This sequence was found in a man aged 25-40 years in good health and CMV-seropositive. V is TRBV29-1 and J is TRBJ2-2, with TRBD1 matching over 9 bases. The CDR3 protein is CSVGSTGGSTGELFF. The CDR3 region has the DNA TGCAGCGTTGGGTCCACAGGGGGCTCGACCGGGGAGCTGTTTTTT.